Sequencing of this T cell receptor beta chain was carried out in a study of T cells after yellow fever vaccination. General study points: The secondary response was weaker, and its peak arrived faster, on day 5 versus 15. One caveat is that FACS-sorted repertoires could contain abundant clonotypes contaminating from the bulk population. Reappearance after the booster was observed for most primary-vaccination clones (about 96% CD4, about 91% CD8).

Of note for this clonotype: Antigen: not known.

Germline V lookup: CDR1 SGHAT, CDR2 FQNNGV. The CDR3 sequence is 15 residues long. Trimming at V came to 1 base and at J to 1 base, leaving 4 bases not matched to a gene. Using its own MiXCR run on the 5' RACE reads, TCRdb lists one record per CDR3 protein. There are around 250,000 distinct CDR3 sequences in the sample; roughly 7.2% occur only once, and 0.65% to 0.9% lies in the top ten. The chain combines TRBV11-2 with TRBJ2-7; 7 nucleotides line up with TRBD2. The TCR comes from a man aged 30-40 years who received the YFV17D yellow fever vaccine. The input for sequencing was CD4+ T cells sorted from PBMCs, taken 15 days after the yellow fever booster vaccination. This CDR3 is CASSLGASGSYEQYF. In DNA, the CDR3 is TGTGCCAGCAGCTTAGGGGCTAGCGGATCCTACGAGCAGTACTTC.